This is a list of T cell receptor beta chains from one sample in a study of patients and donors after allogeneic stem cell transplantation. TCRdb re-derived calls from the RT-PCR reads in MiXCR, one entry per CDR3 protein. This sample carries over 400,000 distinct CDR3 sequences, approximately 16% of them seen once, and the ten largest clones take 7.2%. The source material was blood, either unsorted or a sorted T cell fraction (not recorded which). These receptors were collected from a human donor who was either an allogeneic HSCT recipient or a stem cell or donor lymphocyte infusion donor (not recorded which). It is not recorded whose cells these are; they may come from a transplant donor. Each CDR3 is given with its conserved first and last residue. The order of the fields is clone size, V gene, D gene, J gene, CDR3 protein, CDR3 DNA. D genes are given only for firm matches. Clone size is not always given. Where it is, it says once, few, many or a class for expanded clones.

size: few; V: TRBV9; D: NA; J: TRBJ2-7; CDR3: CASSVDSDYEQYF; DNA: TGTGCCAGCAGCGTAGATTCAGACTACGAGCAGTACTTC
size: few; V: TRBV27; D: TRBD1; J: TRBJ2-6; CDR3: CASSPPTGVGANVLTF; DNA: TGTGCCAGCAGTCCACCGACAGGGGTCGGGGCCAACGTCCTGACTTTC
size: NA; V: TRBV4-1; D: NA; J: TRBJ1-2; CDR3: CASSQPSGRGYTF; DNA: TGCGCCAGCAGCCAGCCCTCTGGTCGTGGCTACACCTTC
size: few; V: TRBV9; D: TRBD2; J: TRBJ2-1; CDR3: CASSVAGLAGHNEQFF; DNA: TGTGCCAGCAGCGTAGCGGGTCTAGCGGGGCACAATGAGCAGTTCTTC
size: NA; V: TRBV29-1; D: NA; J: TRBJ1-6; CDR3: CSVGQDPNSPLHF; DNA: TGCAGCGTTGGGCAGGATCCTAATTCACCCCTCCACTTT
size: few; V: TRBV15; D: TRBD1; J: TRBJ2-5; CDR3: CATSTQGNQETQYF; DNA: TGTGCCACCAGCACACAGGGGAACCAAGAGACCCAGTACTTC
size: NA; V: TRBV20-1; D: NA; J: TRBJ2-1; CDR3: CSASGDPYNEQFF; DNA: TGCAGTGCTAGCGGGGACCCCTACAATGAGCAGTTCTTC
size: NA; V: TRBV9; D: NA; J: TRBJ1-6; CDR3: CASSVGLQGPGSDNSPLHF; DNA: TGTGCCAGCAGCGTAGGCCTACAGGGCCCGGGCTCAGATAATTCACCCCTCCACTTT
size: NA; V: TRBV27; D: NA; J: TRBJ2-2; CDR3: CASSLWSGSSTGELFF; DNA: TGTGCCAGCAGTTTATGGTCAGGGTCGTCCACCGGGGAGCTGTTTTTT
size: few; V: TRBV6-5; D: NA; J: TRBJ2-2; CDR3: CASSYGGFGTGELFF; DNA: TGTGCCAGCAGTTACGGGGGATTCGGCACCGGGGAGCTGTTTTTT
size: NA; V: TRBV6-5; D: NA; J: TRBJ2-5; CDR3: CASSYSTVSQETQYF; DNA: TGTGCCAGCAGTTACTCGACAGTTTCCCAAGAGACCCAGTACTTC
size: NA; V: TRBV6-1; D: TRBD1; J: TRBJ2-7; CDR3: CASSALEGDRSQQYF; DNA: TGTGCCAGCAGTGCCCTCGAGGGGGACAGGTCCCAGCAGTACTTC
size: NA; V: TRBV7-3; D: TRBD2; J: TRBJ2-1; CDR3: CASSLTGTSGSHEQFF; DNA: TGTGCCAGCAGCCTAACCGGGACTAGCGGGAGTCATGAGCAGTTCTTC
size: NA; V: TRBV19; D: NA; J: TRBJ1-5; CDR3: CASHPGGASNQPQHF; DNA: TGTGCCAGCCACCCAGGAGGGGCGAGCAATCAGCCCCAGCATTTT
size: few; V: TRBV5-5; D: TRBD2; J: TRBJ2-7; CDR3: CASSPGPGLVIYEQYF; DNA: TGTGCCAGCAGCCCTGGTCCGGGACTAGTAATTTACGAGCAGTACTTC
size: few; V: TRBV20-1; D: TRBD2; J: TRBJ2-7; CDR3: CSARWASGGYEQYF; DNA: TGCAGTGCTCGATGGGCTAGCGGGGGCTACGAGCAGTACTTC
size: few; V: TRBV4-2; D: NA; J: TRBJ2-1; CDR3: CASSQGASLIDEQFF; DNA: TGTGCCAGCAGCCAAGGTGCTAGCCTTATCGATGAGCAGTTCTTC
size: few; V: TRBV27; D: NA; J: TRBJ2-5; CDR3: CASSFVYPPETQYF; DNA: TGTGCCAGCAGTTTTGTCTACCCCCCAGAGACCCAGTACTTC
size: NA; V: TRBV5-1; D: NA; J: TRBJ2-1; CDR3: CASRQARGEQFF; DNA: TGCGCCAGCAGACAAGCCCGGGGTGAGCAGTTCTTC
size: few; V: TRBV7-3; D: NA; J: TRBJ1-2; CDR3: CASSPVTGLPLTF; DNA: TGTGCCAGCAGCCCAGTGACGGGGCTTCCCCTTACCTTC
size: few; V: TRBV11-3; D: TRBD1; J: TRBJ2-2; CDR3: CASSPQGANTGELFF; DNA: TGTGCCAGCAGCCCTCAGGGGGCGAACACCGGGGAGCTGTTTTTT
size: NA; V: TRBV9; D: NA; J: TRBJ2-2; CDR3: CASSFSLRLANTGELFF; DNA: TGTGCCAGCAGCTTTAGTTTGCGACTCGCGAACACCGGGGAGCTGTTTTTT
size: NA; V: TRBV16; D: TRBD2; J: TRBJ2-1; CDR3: CASSQSTSGGLNEQFF; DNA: TGTGCCAGCAGCCAATCAACTAGCGGGGGGCTCAATGAGCAGTTCTTC
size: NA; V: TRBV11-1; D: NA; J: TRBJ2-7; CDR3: CASSLTRSSKGEQYF; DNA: TGTGCCAGCAGCTTAACGCGGAGCTCTAAGGGAGAGCAGTACTTC
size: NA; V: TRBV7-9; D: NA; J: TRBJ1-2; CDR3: CASQGMNGYTF; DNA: TGTGCCAGCCAGGGGATGAATGGCTACACCTTC
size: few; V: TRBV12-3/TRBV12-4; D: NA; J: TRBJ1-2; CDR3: CASSLEGVYYGYTF; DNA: TGTGCCAGCAGTTTGGAAGGGGTGTACTATGGCTACACCTTC
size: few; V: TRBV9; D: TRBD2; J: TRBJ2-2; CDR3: CASSTRLAGGPGELFF; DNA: TGTGCCAGCAGCACCAGACTAGCGGGGGGGCCCGGGGAGCTGTTTTTT
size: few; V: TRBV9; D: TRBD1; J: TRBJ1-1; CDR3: CASSPSGDSEAFF; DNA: TGTGCCAGCAGCCCGAGCGGGGACAGCGAAGCTTTCTTT
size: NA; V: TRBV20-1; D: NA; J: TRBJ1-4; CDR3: CSARPPATGGKLFF; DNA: TGCAGTGCGAGGCCGCCAGCCACGGGGGGAAAACTGTTTTTT
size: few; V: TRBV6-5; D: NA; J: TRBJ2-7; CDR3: CASSYSGSGVLDEQYF; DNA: TGTGCCAGCAGTTACTCTGGGAGCGGTGTGCTGGACGAGCAGTACTTC
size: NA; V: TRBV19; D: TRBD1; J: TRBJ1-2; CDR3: CASSIRDRPRYTF; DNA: TGTGCCAGTAGTATCCGGGACAGGCCTCGGTACACCTTC
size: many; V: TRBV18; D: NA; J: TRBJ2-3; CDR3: CASSPTVRTPDTQYF; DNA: TGTGCCAGCTCACCAACTGTACGCACACCCGATACGCAGTATTTT
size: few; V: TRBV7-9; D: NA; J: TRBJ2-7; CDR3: CASSLVMGDFYEQYF; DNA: TGTGCCAGCAGCTTAGTTATGGGGGATTTCTACGAGCAGTACTTC
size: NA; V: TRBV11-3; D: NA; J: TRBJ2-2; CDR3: CASSSPPRANTGELFF; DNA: TGTGCCAGCAGCTCCCCCCCACGCGCGAACACCGGGGAGCTGTTTTTT
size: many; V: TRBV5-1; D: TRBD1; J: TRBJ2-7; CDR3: CASSPRDSVYEQYF; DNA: TGCGCCAGCAGCCCCCGGGACAGCGTTTACGAGCAGTACTTC
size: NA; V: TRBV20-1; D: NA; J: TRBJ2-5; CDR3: CSASRGQETQYF; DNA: TGCAGTGCTAGCAGGGGCCAAGAGACCCAGTACTTC
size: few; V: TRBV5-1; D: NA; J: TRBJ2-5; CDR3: CASSLAWGEKTQYF; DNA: TGCGCCAGCAGCTTGGCCTGGGGGGAAAAGACCCAGTACTTC
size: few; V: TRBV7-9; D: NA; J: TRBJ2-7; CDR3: CASSLEGGNYYEQYF; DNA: TGTGCCAGCAGCTTAGAAGGCGGTAACTACTACGAGCAGTACTTC
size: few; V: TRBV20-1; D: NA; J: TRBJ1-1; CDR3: CSAPDRNTEAFF; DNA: TGCAGTGCTCCGGACAGAAACACTGAAGCTTTCTTT
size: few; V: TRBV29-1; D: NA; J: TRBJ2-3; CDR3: CSVRPRISTDTQYF; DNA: TGCAGCGTGAGACCGAGAATTAGCACAGATACGCAGTATTTT
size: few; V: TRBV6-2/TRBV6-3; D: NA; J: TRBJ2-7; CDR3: CASTRASSYEQYF; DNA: TGTGCCAGCACCCGGGCCTCCTCCTACGAGCAGTACTTC
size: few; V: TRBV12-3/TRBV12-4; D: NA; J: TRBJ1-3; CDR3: CASSPLGGAGNTIYF; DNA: TGTGCCAGCAGTCCCCTAGGCGGGGCGGGAAACACCATATATTTT
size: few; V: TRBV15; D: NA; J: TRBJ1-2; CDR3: CATSSGKVTYGYTF; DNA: TGTGCCACCAGCAGCGGGAAGGTTACCTATGGCTACACCTTC
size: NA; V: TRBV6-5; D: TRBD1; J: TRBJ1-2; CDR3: CASSYQGQGRVNYGYTF; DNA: TGTGCCAGCAGTTACCAGGGACAGGGGAGGGTTAACTATGGCTACACCTTC
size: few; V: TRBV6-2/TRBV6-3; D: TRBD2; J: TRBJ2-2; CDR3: CASSRGLAANTGELFF; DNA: TGTGCCAGCAGTAGAGGACTAGCGGCGAACACCGGGGAGCTGTTTTTT
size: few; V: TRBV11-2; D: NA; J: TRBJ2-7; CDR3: CASSSDLLQEQYF; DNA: TGTGCCAGCAGCTCAGACCTTCTTCAGGAGCAGTACTTC
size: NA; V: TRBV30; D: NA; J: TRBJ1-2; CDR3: CAWYTANYGYTF; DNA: TGTGCCTGGTATACAGCTAACTATGGCTACACCTTC
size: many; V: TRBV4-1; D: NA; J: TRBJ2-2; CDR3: CASSHQGTSTGELFF; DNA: TGCGCCAGCAGCCACCAAGGGACCTCGACCGGGGAGCTGTTTTTT
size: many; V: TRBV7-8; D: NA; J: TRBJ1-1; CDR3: CASSFLTEAFF; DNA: TGTGCCAGCAGTTTTCTGACTGAAGCTTTCTTT
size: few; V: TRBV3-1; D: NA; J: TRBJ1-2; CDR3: CASSRRPPHGYTF; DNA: TGTGCCAGCAGCCGACGGCCACCACATGGCTACACCTTC